One sample yielded the 30 T cell receptor beta chains listed below, sequenced in a study of Ad26.COV2.S vaccination and SARS-CoV-2 variants. The repertoire was sequenced with immunoSEQ multiplex PCR; TCRdb's copy has only in-frame clones and lacks some. The sample has a few hundred thousand clones; roughly 87% are singletons. Treatment here: approximately 18 received Ad26.COV2.S at low or high dose, single or two shots; about 5 received placebo; per-sample allocation not given. Collection of samples fell on day 63 after the first vaccine or placebo injection. Specimen: peripheral blood, collected in a trial of Ad26.COV2.S vaccine versus placebo. The source is a person aged 18 to 65 who received the Ad26.COV2.S COVID-19 vaccine or a placebo.

The rearrangement joins TRBV11-2 to TRBJ2-5; TRBD2 might be the D (5 bases). Germline V gene data show CDR1 as SGHAT and CDR2 as FQNNGV. The CDR3 has 14 residues. Deletions cut 0 bases from V and 4 bases from J, with 9 bases between. The CDR3 DNA follows: TGTGCCAGCAGCTTAGATCCAGCGGCAGAGACCCAGTACTTC. This translates into CASSLDPAAETQYF.

The chain has TRBV19 and TRBJ2-1, with 8 bases fitting TRBD2. Trimming cost V 1 base and J 4 bases; bases outside gene matches: 6. The CDR3 loop spans 16 amino acids. The germline V gene encodes CDR1 LNHDA and CDR2 SQIVND (reference sequence). As DNA, the CDR3 is TGTGCCAGTAGTATAGTAGGACTAGCCCGGTACAATGAGCAGTTCTTC. This codes for CASSIVGLARYNEQFF.

J is TRBJ2-1 and V is TRBV7-3; TRBD1 agrees at 7 bases. Germline CDR1 SGHTA, CDR2 FQGTGA. Unmatched junction bases numbered 10, after V lost 0 bases and J lost 5 bases. The CDR3 sequence is 17 residues long. The CDR3 DNA reads as TGTGCCAGCAGCTTAACGAGGGGGCTGGGGAACCACAATGAGCAGTTCTTC. This translates into CASSLTRGLGNHNEQFF.

V usage is TRBV5-1 and J usage is TRBJ2-1, with D uncertain. Germline V CDR1 and CDR2: SGHRS, YFSETQ. V was trimmed by 5 bases and J by 0 bases, leaving 15 bases between them. There are 16 residues in the CDR3. This chain's CDR3 is CASSPSTVNSYNEQFF. The CDR3, as DNA: TGCGCCAGCAGTCCATCTACAGTTAACTCCTACAATGAGCAGTTCTTC.

The CDR3 region has the DNA TGTGCCAGCAGCTTGGGGGACAGGGGGCAGGAGACCCAGTACTTC. Its translation is CASSLGDRGQETQYF. The chain uses TRBV5-8 and TRBJ2-5; 12 nucleotides agree with TRBD1. Germline lookup yields CDR1 SGHTS and CDR2 YDEGEE. V shed 0 bases and J 5 bases; nucleotides not matched to a gene: 2. This CDR3 is built from 15 residues.

This chain uses TRBV5-6 with TRBJ2-7; 11 bases line up with TRBD2. The CDR3 extends over 16 amino acids. V gave up 0 bases and J gave up 2 bases; unmatched junction bases: 4. Germline CDR1 is SGHDT and CDR2 is YYEEEE. The CDR3 reads CASSLGTSGLTYEQYF. The CDR3 DNA reads as TGTGCCAGCAGCTTGGGGACTAGCGGGCTCACCTACGAGCAGTACTTC.

V usage is TRBV5-5 and J usage is TRBJ1-4; D is perhaps TRBD1 (5 bases). The germline gives CDR1 SGHKS, CDR2 YYEKEE (reference sequence). The CDR3 sequence is 14 residues long. V was trimmed by 0 bases and J by 6 bases, leaving 9 bases between them. CDR3 coding DNA: TGTGCCAGCAGCTTGGCGTCGGGGGATGAAAAACTGTTTTTT. Translating gives CASSLASGDEKLFF.

A few counts support this clone. The gene calls are TRBV18 and TRBJ1-4; D is ambiguous. Germline CDR1 reads KGHSH; CDR2 reads LQKENI. V was clipped by 2 bases and J by 7 bases, with 14 bases between them. The CDR3 is 15 residues long. Here the CDR3 DNA reads TGTGCCAGCTCACCATCGGGAGGCGGAGTTGAAAAACTGTTTTTT. It specifies CASSPSGGGVEKLFF.

This clone was seen a single time. This chain uses TRBV7-9 with TRBJ2-5, with D maybe TRBD1 (6 bases). The ends were cut back, 5 bases at V and 3 bases at J, with 10 bases in the middle. The CDR3 is made up of 13 amino acids. Looked up from germline, CDR1 is SEHNR and CDR2 is FQNEAQ (reference sequence). The CDR3 DNA follows: TGTGCCAGCAGCCAGGGGTACGAAGAGACCCAGTACTTC. It translates to CASSQGYEETQYF.

The chain has TRBV10-2 and TRBJ2-7; a weak D match, TRBD1 (6 bases). The germline gives CDR1 WSHSY, CDR2 SAAADI. V gave up 6 bases and J gave up 7 bases, with 13 bases separating them. The CDR3 length is 12 residues. The CDR3 region is CASSQGLGEQYF. Written as DNA, the CDR3 is TGCGCCAGCAGCCAGGGGTTGGGGGAGCAGTACTTC.

This chain links TRBV18 with TRBJ2-5; 12 bases fit TRBD1. Germline V gene lookup returns CDR1 KGHSH and CDR2 LQKENI. Losses at the gene ends were 6 bases for V and 5 bases for J; bases not matched to a gene: 7. This CDR3 is 15 amino acids long. The CDR3 DNA reads TGTGCCAGCTCGTCCCCCGGGACAGGGGGCGAGACCCAGTACTTC. As protein: CASSSPGTGGETQYF.

This clone appeared a single time. The same CDR3 can be traced to other DNA sequences in this sample. As DNA, the CDR3 is TGTGCCAGCAGCTTGGGCGGGAGGGCGGAGACCCAGTACTTC. Translated, it gives CASSLGGRAETQYF. This sequence joins TRBV5-4 and TRBJ2-5; 9 positions match TRBD2. Per germline, CDR1 SGHNT and CDR2 YYREEE (reference sequence). V shed 0 bases, J shed 5 bases, and the junction held 2 bases outside the gene matches. CDR3 length equals 14 residues.

J is TRBJ2-6 and V is TRBV28; no clear D gene. This CDR3 region has 14 residues. Germline values: CDR1 MDHEN, CDR2 SYDVKM. The V end lost 6 bases, the J end lost 3 bases, and 9 bases lay between the germline ends. CDR3 sequence: CASSRPVGANVLTF. CDR3 bases: TGTGCCAGCAGCCGGCCCGTTGGGGCCAACGTCCTGACTTTC.

The chain has TRBV19 and TRBJ1-3, with 7 bases identical to TRBD1. The germline V gene has CDR1 LNHDA and CDR2 SQIVND (reference sequence). The CDR3 has 15 amino acids. J gave up 2 bases and V 7 bases, and 8 bases lay outside the gene matches. As DNA, the CDR3 is TGTGCCAGTAACCCACAGGGGACGGCTGGAAACACCATATATTTT. It specifies CASNPQGTAGNTIYF. The full variable domain, rest sourced from reference TRBV19 and TRBJ1-3, is DGGITQSPKYLFRKEGQNVTLSCEQNLNHDAMYWYRQDPGQGLRLIYYSQIVNDFQKGDIAEGYSVSREKKESFPLTVTSAQKNPTAFYLCASNPQGTAGNTIYFGEGSWLTVV.

This clone was counted once. This rearrangement joins TRBV9 to TRBJ2-5; 8 nucleotides match TRBD2. Unmatched junction bases numbered 9, after V lost 0 bases and J lost 5 bases. The CDR3 runs to 16 residues. Germline loops: CDR1 SGDLS, CDR2 YYNGEE. CDR3 bases: TGTGCCAGCAGCGTAGGGGTGGCGGGAGGTGAGGAGACCCAGTACTTC. Protein: CASSVGVAGGEETQYF.

The chain joins TRBV27 to TRBJ2-7; either TRBD1 or TRBD2 may supply D (5 bases each). V was trimmed by 3 bases and J by 4 bases, leaving 13 bases between them. The CDR3 spans 14 residues. Germline V gene sequence: CDR1 MNHEY, CDR2 SMNVEV (reference sequence). The DNA of the CDR3 is TGTGCCAGCAGTTTGGCTAGAGGGGAATACGAGCAGTACTTC. Its translation is CASSLARGEYEQYF.

V usage is TRBV6-5 and J usage is TRBJ1-2; D gene ambiguous. Trimming shortened V by 0 bases and J by 8 bases, and 16 bases separated the two germline ends. The germline V gene has CDR1 MNHEY and CDR2 SVGAGI. The CDR3 extends over 15 amino acids. This CDR3 is CASSYSDGDPGGYTF. CDR3 coding DNA: TGTGCCAGCAGTTACTCGGACGGCGACCCGGGGGGCTACACCTTC.

This chain connects TRBV19 to TRBJ1-5, with D perhaps matching TRBD1 (6 bases). The CDR3 contains 15 residues. Trimming took 7 bases from V and 1 from J, leaving 14 bases between them. Germline V gene data show CDR1 as LNHDA and CDR2 as SQIVND (reference sequence). The DNA for the CDR3 is TGTGCCAGTACCGTGAGGGGGTACAGCAATCAGCCCCAGCATTTT. This codes for CASTVRGYSNQPQHF.

For the CDR3, the DNA is TGTGCCAGCAGCTTTATAGGGACCAGGCAGAACTATGGCTACACCTTC. Protein: CASSFIGTRQNYGYTF. The chain combines TRBV13 with TRBJ1-2, with D possibly being TRBD1 (5 bases). The V end was cut by 3 bases, the J end by 2 bases, with 16 bases between. The CDR3 has 16 amino acids. The germline CDR1 and CDR2 sequences are PRHDT and FYEKMQ (reference sequence).

This chain joins TRBV24-1 and TRBJ2-2, with 9 positions matching TRBD2. This CDR3 has 15 amino acids. Germline CDR1 is KGHDR and CDR2 is SFDVKD. J gave up 5 bases and V 5 bases, and 5 bases lay outside the gene matches. The CDR3 region has the DNA TGTGCCACCAGTGTTTCTAGCGGGACGACCGGGGAGCTGTTTTTT. This sequence encodes CATSVSSGTTGELFF.

This clone was found once. This chain links TRBV7-3 with TRBJ2-1; 8 bases match TRBD2. The CDR3 has 17 amino acids. Trimming removed 4 bases from V and 4 bases from J; junction bases left unmatched: 12. The germline gives CDR1 SGHTA, CDR2 FQGTGA. The CDR3 sequence: CASSSRAAGGGYNEQFF. The CDR3 DNA reads TGTGCCAGCAGCTCACGGGCCGCTGGCGGGGGGTACAATGAGCAGTTCTTC.

This clone was seen once. V usage is TRBV4-3 and J usage is TRBJ2-2; the match to TRBD2 covers 7 bases. Germline CDR1 and CDR2: LGHNA and YSLEER. The junction had 6 bases not matched to a gene; V was cut back by 1 base and J by 7 bases. The CDR3 extends over 15 amino acids. CDR3 residues: CASSQGEGVVGELFF. For the CDR3, the DNA is TGCGCCAGCAGCCAAGGGGAGGGAGTAGTCGGGGAGCTGTTTTTT.

V usage is TRBV6-2 or TRBV6-3 and J usage is TRBJ2-7; 7 nucleotides match TRBD2. Looked up from germline, CDR1 is MNHEY and CDR2 is SVGEGT. J was trimmed by 6 bases and V by 0 bases; bases with no gene match: 2. There are 13 residues in the CDR3. DNA for the CDR3: TGTGCCAGCAGTTACTCCAGGGAGGGCGAGCAGTACTTC. Amino acids: CASSYSREGEQYF.

V is TRBV30 and J is TRBJ2-5; D gene uncertain. CDR3 length equals 12 residues. With 3 bases removed from V and 6 bases from J, the gap between germline ends came to 11 bases. Germline V gene lookup returns CDR1 GTSNPN and CDR2 SVGIG (reference sequence). The CDR3 protein is CAWRPSHQTQYF. CDR3 nucleotide sequence: TGTGCCTGGAGACCCTCTCATCAGACCCAGTACTTC. Full variable domain (outside the CDR3, taken from reference TRBV30 and TRBJ2-5): SQTIHQWPATLVQPVGSPLSLECTVEGTSNPNLYWYRQAAGRGLQLLFYSVGIGQISSEVPQNLSASRPQDRQFILSSKKLLLSDSGFYLCAWRPSHQTQYFGPGTRLLVL.

The CDR3 here is CASSTGMRSYTEAFF. CDR3 coding DNA: TGTGCCAGCAGCACAGGGATGAGATCGTACACTGAAGCTTTCTTT. The chain is built from TRBV6-5 and TRBJ1-1; the D gene is possibly TRBD1 (6 bases). V was clipped by 6 bases and J by 3 bases, with 17 bases between them. CDR3 length: 15 amino acids. The V gene's germline CDR1 is MNHEY and CDR2 SVGAGI.

CDR3 protein: CASSLSGSDTGELFF. The CDR3, as DNA: TGTGCCAGCAGCTTGAGCGGGAGCGACACCGGGGAGCTGTTTTTT. This chain connects TRBV5-5 to TRBJ2-2, with 8 bases that match TRBD2. Unmatched junction bases numbered 2, after V lost 1 base and J lost 3 bases. Germline CDR1 and CDR2: SGHKS and YYEKEE (reference sequence). The CDR3 sequence is 15 residues long.

The rearrangement uses TRBV7-9 and TRBJ1-1; TRBD1 is a possible D gene (5 bases). This CDR3 comprises 16 residues. V lost 5 bases to trimming and J lost 3 bases, with 19 bases between them. Germline values: CDR1 SEHNR, CDR2 FQNEAQ (reference sequence). CDR3: CASSPGARGVDTEAFF. CDR3 nucleotide sequence: TGTGCCAGCAGCCCCGGGGCTCGTGGCGTGGACACTGAAGCTTTCTTT.

The V and J genes are TRBV6-5 and TRBJ1-4; unclear D gene. The V end was cut by 6 bases, the J end by 0 bases, with 8 bases between. This CDR3 has 14 amino acids. Germline loops: CDR1 MNHEY, CDR2 SVGAGI. CDR3 protein: CASSPTTTNEKLFF. CDR3 coding DNA: TGTGCCAGCAGCCCGACAACAACTAATGAAAAACTGTTTTTT.

The V gene is TRBV28, the J gene TRBJ2-1; D gene ambiguous. This CDR3 spans 13 amino acids. V was trimmed by 5 bases and J by 6 bases, leaving 11 bases between them. Germline CDR1 and CDR2: MDHEN and SYDVKM. The CDR3 region is CASSPVFLNEQFF. The DNA of the CDR3 is TGTGCCAGCAGTCCAGTTTTTCTCAATGAGCAGTTCTTC.

This clone was detected once. CDR3 in amino acids: CATVADTQYF. The DNA for the CDR3 is TGTGCCACCGTGGCAGATACGCAGTATTTT. V usage is TRBV7-2 and J usage is TRBJ2-3; D unclear. Germline V lookup: CDR1 SGHTA, CDR2 FQGNSA. Trimming left V 10 bases short and J 4 bases short, with 6 bases between. The CDR3 contains 10 residues.